The next 16 T cell receptor beta chains were all read from a single sample in a study of blood T cell repertoires in COVID-19. Measured with immunoSEQ multiplex PCR; TCRdb has only the in-frame clones, and not every one. The table includes over 100,000 clones, 85% to 90% detected once. The sequencing input was peripheral blood. The receptors were sampled from a human donor in a cohort sampled during active COVID-19.

The chain is built from TRBV14 and TRBJ2-5; 9 nucleotides line up with TRBD2. The CDR3 is made up of 18 amino acids. V lost 4 bases and J lost 6; bases outside the gene matches: 18. CDR1 is SGHDN and CDR2 is FVKESK in the germline V gene. The CDR3 spells CASSPFGGSGRFVKTQYF. The CDR3 DNA reads TGTGCCAGCAGCCCCTTCGGGGGAAGCGGGAGGTTTGTAAAGACCCAGTACTTC.

This clone was observed a single time. V gene TRBV6-8 combines with J gene TRBJ2-7, with D maybe TRBD2 (6 bases). The CDR3 consists of 16 residues. Germline values: CDR1 MNHGY, CDR2 SAAAGT. Trimming removed 3 bases from V and 5 bases from J, with 20 bases in between. The CDR3 is CASSYAVGRISHEQYF. CDR3 bases: TGTGCCAGCAGTTATGCAGTGGGGAGGATAAGCCACGAGCAGTACTTC.

The rearrangement links TRBV3-1 (or the pseudogene TRBV3-2) to TRBJ2-7, with D unclear. This CDR3 comprises 16 residues. Germline values: CDR1 LGHDT, CDR2 YNNKEL (reference sequence). V lost 4 bases to trimming and J lost 1 base, with 17 bases between them. CDR3 nucleotide sequence: TGTGCCAGCAGCCCCGTCGCGGAGAGGTTGTCCTACGAGCAGTACTTC. Translating gives CASSPVAERLSYEQYF.

This chain uses TRBV11-3 with TRBJ2-7; TRBD2 might be the D (5 bases). Germline loops: CDR1 SGHNT, CDR2 YENEEA. There are 14 residues in the CDR3. V was shortened by 5 bases and J by 4 bases, with 15 bases between the two germline ends. The chain's CDR3 is CASSDESGKYEQYF. The DNA of the CDR3 is TGTGCCAGCAGCGACGAGTCGGGGAAATACGAGCAGTACTTC. Full variable domain (rest looked up from reference TRBV11-3 and TRBJ2-7): EAGVVQSPRYKIIEKKQPVAFWCNPISGHNTLYWYLQNLGQGPELLIRYENEEAVDDSQLPKDRFSAERLKGVDSTLKIQPAELGDSAVYLCASSDESGKYEQYFGPGTRLTVT.

V gene TRBV4-3 combines with J gene TRBJ2-7, with 9 bases identical to TRBD2. CDR1 is LGHNA and CDR2 is YSLEER in the germline V gene. V trimming: 0 bases; J trimming: 1 base; junction bases outside the gene matches: 7. The CDR3 sequence is 17 residues long. The CDR3: CASSQDRGGRVSYEQYF. The CDR3 coding sequence is TGCGCCAGCAGCCAAGATCGGGGCGGGAGGGTATCCTACGAGCAGTACTTC.

V is TRBV4-3 and J is TRBJ2-1, with 13 bases matching TRBD2. V was pared by 1 base and J by 9 bases, with 6 bases of the junction left unmatched. Germline CDR1 reads LGHNA; CDR2 reads YSLEER. The CDR3 is 16 residues long. CDR3 in amino acids: CASSQGGLAGMGEQFF. The DNA for the CDR3 is TGCGCCAGCAGCCAAGGGGGACTAGCGGGAATGGGTGAGCAGTTCTTC.

A note on this clone: The identical CDR3 is also encoded by other nucleotide sequences in the sample. The rearrangement joins TRBV9 to TRBJ1-2, with D maybe TRBD1 (6 bases). Germline V gene data show CDR1 as SGDLS and CDR2 as YYNGEE. The CDR3 length is 15 residues. V gave up 3 bases and J gave up 4 bases, with 16 bases separating them. CDR3 DNA sequence: TGTGCCAGCAGCGGTACGGGGGGGCGTCCCTATGGCTACACCTTC. This codes for CASSGTGGRPYGYTF.

This chain joins TRBV5-1 and TRBJ2-2; TRBD1 matches at 8 bases. The CDR3 contains 16 residues. The junction had 7 bases not matched to a gene; V was cut back by 0 bases and J by 6 bases. CDR1 SGHRS and CDR2 YFSETQ come from the germline V gene. The CDR3 nucleotides are TGCGCCAGCAGCTTGGTTCTCGCAGGGGGCTCCGGGGAGCTGTTTTTT. Amino acids: CASSLVLAGGSGELFF.

The CDR3 DNA follows: TGTGCCAGCAGTTTAGAGGGAGGATCACCCCTCCACTTT. It translates to CASSLEGGSPLHF. The chain is built from TRBV12-3 or TRBV12-4 and TRBJ1-6; D is unclear. The CDR3 is made up of 13 amino acids. With 1 base removed from V and 10 bases from J, the gap between germline ends came to 8 bases.

The chain is built from TRBV20-1 and TRBJ2-7; a weak D match, TRBD1 (5 bases). This CDR3 comprises 14 residues. Trimming left V 3 bases short and J 7 bases short, with 19 bases between. CDR1 and CDR2 (germline): DFQATT, SNEGSKA (reference sequence). CDR3 in DNA: TGCAGTGCTAGTAATGTCAGGGTTCTGAAGGAGCAGTACTTC. It is translated as CSASNVRVLKEQYF.

The rearrangement uses TRBV3-1 (or the pseudogene TRBV3-2) and TRBJ2-2; the match to TRBD1 covers 9 bases. V trimming: 4 bases; J trimming: 7 bases; junction bases outside the gene matches: 13. The CDR3 runs to 17 residues. The germline V gene has CDR1 LGHDT and CDR2 YNNKEL (reference sequence). CDR3 in amino acids: CASSRGSGQGRSGELFF. CDR3 DNA: TGTGCCAGCAGCCGAGGCAGCGGACAGGGGCGGAGCGGGGAGCTGTTTTTT.

The chain joins TRBV7-2 to TRBJ2-1; D unresolved. The CDR3 sequence is 12 residues long. Per germline, CDR1 SGHTA and CDR2 FQGNSA. Trimming shortened V by 5 bases and J by 7 bases, and 9 bases separated the two germline ends. The CDR3 loop is CASSPPRNEQFF. In DNA, the CDR3 is TGTGCCAGCAGCCCCCCCCGGAATGAGCAGTTCTTC.

This clone was detected only once. The chain employs TRBV12-3 or TRBV12-4 and TRBJ1-1; no clear D. Trimming left V 8 bases short and J 4 bases short, with 11 bases between. The CDR3 covers 12 residues. In nucleotides, the CDR3 is TGTGCCAGCCGATGGCGGAGCACTGAAGCTTTCTTT. It codes for CASRWRSTEAFF.

This sequence joins TRBV7-3 and TRBJ2-7; 7 bases are a match to TRBD1. Germline V gene data show CDR1 as SGHTA and CDR2 as FQGTGA. The CDR3 has 15 amino acids. V lost 5 bases, J lost 0 bases, and 7 bases stayed unmatched. Here the CDR3 DNA reads TGTGCCAGCAGCCCCCAGGGGGTGGGCTCCTACGAGCAGTACTTC. This sequence encodes CASSPQGVGSYEQYF.

The V and J genes are TRBV9 and TRBJ1-2; 7 bases are a match to TRBD1. The junction had 5 bases not matched to a gene; V was cut back by 0 bases and J by 3 bases. Germline-derived CDR1 and CDR2 are SGDLS and YYNGEE. The CDR3 is 15 residues long. The CDR3 spells CASSVAQGKYYGYTF. The DNA for the CDR3 is TGTGCCAGCAGCGTAGCACAGGGGAAGTACTATGGCTACACCTTC.

J is TRBJ2-2 and V is TRBV5-4, with a tentative D call TRBD1 (5 bases). Trimming removed 1 base at V and 0 bases at J, with 10 bases between. In germline, CDR1 is SGHNT, CDR2 YYREEE (reference sequence). The CDR3 length is 16 residues. The CDR3 DNA follows: TGTGCCAGCAGCTTGCAGGGCAGAGCGAACACCGGGGAGCTGTTTTTT. Protein sequence: CASSLQGRANTGELFF.